There are many counts of the clone carrying this T cell receptor beta chain. The antigen remains unidentified. This record belongs to a study of Graves' ophthalmopathy and Graves' hyperthyroidism. Study-level points and caveats: Sensitivity of 55% to 71% and specificity of 72% to 80% were achieved by the model that predicted ophthalmopathy progression.

Diagnosis used clinical symptoms, serum thyroxine, TRAb, thyroid ultrasound and orbital computed tomography. In germline, CDR1 is SQVTM, CDR2 ANQGSEA. The CDR3 is made up of 13 amino acids. V lost 3 bases and J lost 0, with 8 bases in between. RNA transcripts served as template for amplifying TCR beta CDR3 sequences. The library came from an HTBI-primed first-round RT-PCR and a second-round multiplex PCR. TCRdb re-called the multiplex PCR reads with MiXCR, one entry per CDR3 protein. The table shows 350,000 to 400,000 distinct CDR3 sequences, with approximately 16% occurring only once. Sequencing was performed on peripheral blood. This chain uses TRBV29-1 with TRBJ1-2; maybe TRBD1 (5 bases). This clonotype was sampled from a woman younger than 30 with Graves' ophthalmopathy. The CDR3 nucleotides are TGCAGCGTTGAGGGGGGATCTAACTATGGCTACACCTTC. It specifies CSVEGGSNYGYTF.